The clone carrying this TCR beta chain has only a few counts. Its specificity is not known. This entry comes from a study of cytomegalovirus exposure and HLA in healthy donors. General study results and limits: Among the most significant clusters, several appeared linked to common viral pathogens in a later analysis.

Germline V lookup: CDR1 MNHEY, CDR2 SVGAGI. V was pared by 4 bases and J by 2 bases, with 15 bases between. The CDR3 extends over 16 amino acids. Primers: 60 Vbeta forward and 13 Jbeta reverse. The protocol was immunoSEQ multiplex PCR, while the TCRdb copy is restricted to in-frame clones and leaves out a portion. Among some 130,000 clones listed, 65% to 80% were seen once. The sequencing sample was made of PBMCs. The chain carries TRBV6-5 and TRBJ1-5, with a tentative D call TRBD1 (6 bases). The source of this sequence is a man aged 40-49 years in good health and CMV-seronegative. In DNA, the CDR3 is TGTGCCAGCAGTTCTCGTGGGGGCTCTGGCAATCAGCCCCAGCATTTT. Translating it yields CASSSRGGSGNQPQHF.